This T cell receptor (beta chain) was retrieved from a study of CD8+CD57+ T cells in acquired aplastic anemia. CDR3 and TCR beta VDJ profiling relied on genomic DNA as the template. TCRdb fed the reads into MiXCR, producing one record per CDR3 protein. The sample has some 200,000 distinct CDR3 sequences; under 65% are singletons. This TCR was sampled from a human donor in good health. Sequencing was done on a sample of sorted CD4+, CD8+, or CD8+CD57+ T cells (not recorded which) from PBMCs.

CDR3 nucleotides: TGTGCCATCATGGCGGGAGGGAGGAGTGAGCAGTTCTTC. Translated, it gives CAIMAGGRSEQFF. V gene TRBV10-3 combines with J gene TRBJ2-1; 9 nucleotides line up with TRBD2. Germline V gene data show CDR1 as ENHRY and CDR2 as SYGVKD. Trimming cost V 7 bases and J 9 bases; bases outside gene matches: 7. The CDR3 has 13 residues.